This is a list of T cell receptor beta chains from one sample in a study of T cell repertoires in cytomegalovirus infection. TCRdb called the reads again in MiXCR, with one record for every CDR3 protein. The sample lists some 320,000 distinct CDR3 sequences, over 7.5% occurring once. Material for sequencing was PBMCs. The receptors shown here come from a human donor in good health (CMV status not recorded). Some clones in this sample may be carry-over from other donors' samples. CDR3s leave out the opening cysteine and the closing phenylalanine or tryptophan. Each record gives: D gene, clone size, V gene, CDR3 protein. The D gene is left open where the match is weak. Size tells how often a clone was seen (once, few, many) or the class of an expanded clone, and some rows leave it out.

TRBD2 many TRBV7-2 ASSLGGLAGKETQY
. few TRBV4-1 ASSFVGVQQPQH
. . TRBV7-9 ASSPSGLGKNTEAF
TRBD2 few TRBV7-9 ASSSLAGGRMETQY
. . TRBV5-6 ASSLSGTPPGITIY
. few TRBV7-3 ASSLKPGSITEAF
. few TRBV27 ASLHQAF
TRBD1 . TRBV25-1 ASSELGQKNIQY
. many TRBV12-3/TRBV12-4 ASSSNSETYEQY
. few TRBV20-1 SARVGGSTQH
. . TRBV10-3 AISEDGPYNEKLF
. many TRBV7-2 ASSPQAGVGTGELF
TRBD2 . TRBV6-2/TRBV6-3 ASSFVPGGPTGELF
TRBD2 . TRBV7-2 ASSLNKRGEQF
TRBD1 . TRBV7-2 ASSPSTGVPGELF
. . TRBV28 ASSPLVAAPVYEQY
. many TRBV6-5 ASSRWFSGNTIY
. many TRBV28 ASSLGGLGGYT
. many TRBV12-3/TRBV12-4 ASDKGGNIQY
. few TRBV4-1 ASSQFRREKETQY
TRBD2 many TRBV7-6 ASSLAGRLETQY
TRBD2 many TRBV7-6 ASSLVGGAADTQY
. many TRBV7-6 ASSPPDGGRYLIQY
TRBD2 few TRBV6-2/TRBV6-3 ASTGTSGHRPDTQY
. . TRBV4-1 ASSQDHAGSRTYEQY
TRBD1 . TRBV12-3/TRBV12-4 ASSLRTGQYSYEQY
. . TRBV25-1 ARSEGRGRNEQF
. . TRBV6-2/TRBV6-3 ATRGIPVDTQY
. few TRBV18 ASSPREGDTQY
. few TRBV20-1 SAGTLYDTQY
. . TRBV4-1 ASSQFDPYNEQF
TRBD2 many TRBV7-2 ASSRGTSGGALQETQY
. many TRBV7-6 ASSPPAAHSGNTIY
. . TRBV10-3 ASRAAGEAF
. . TRBV7-3 ASSFTSGSGADVLT
TRBD2 . TRBV3-1 ASRLRAGGPYEQF
TRBD2 . TRBV20-1 SARKTPGLAGIYEQY
TRBD1 . TRBV7-2 ASRTGTGYYEQY
TRBD2 . TRBV20-1 SARVEAGGQY
TRBD2 few TRBV27 ASSPGGLAGHQETQY